This TCR beta chain was sequenced in a study of T cell responses to AZD1222 COVID-19 vaccine. Study-level points and caveats: Among those given AZD1222, only five or six were seropositive at baseline.

Germline loops: CDR1 SGHTA, CDR2 FQGTGA. V dropped 4 bases and J dropped 4; count of bases not matched to a gene: 11. The CDR3 spans 16 residues. The assay was immunoSEQ multiplex PCR, and TCRdb's table has in-frame clones only and misses some. The sample has over 45,000 clones, roughly 90% seen once. As to this clone: The antigen remains unidentified.

V gene TRBV7-3 combines with J gene TRBJ2-3, with 7 positions matching TRBD1. The sample here was peripheral blood, taken on day 0 of AZD1222 vaccination. The source of this sequence is an adult in good health. CDR3 DNA: TGTGCCAGCAGCTCAAGAGGGGGCAGGTCTTCAGATACGCAGTATTTT. Amino acid sequence: CASSSRGGRSSDTQYF.